This T cell receptor beta chain was recovered during a study of chemoradiotherapy in HPV16-positive cancers. Study overall: Functional T-cell assays on a couple of HPV16-positive patients' cells defined candidate HPV-specific clones and common TCR motifs.

Germline V gives CDR1 SGHTA, CDR2 FQGTGA. Trimming removed 5 bases from V and 1 base from J, with 17 bases in between. The CDR3 length is 16 residues. Assay: immunoSEQ multiplex PCR; the TCRdb copy retains only in-frame clones and omits some. The sample records some 5,500 clones, 78% being singletons. Study-level findings and limits: The functional HPV-specific definition rests on just a couple of HPV16-positive patients. During treatment, candidate HPV-specific clones and E7-related motifs expanded in tumor. For HPV16-positive patients, expanding HPV-responsive T cells associated with longer recurrence-free survival.

As to this clone: Its specificity is not known.

The chain uses TRBV7-3 and TRBJ2-5; D may be TRBD2 (7 bases). This clonotype originated in a human donor with HPV-associated anogenital cancer. This material was obtained from a patient who underwent chemoradiotherapy. The CDR3 DNA is TGTGCCAGCAGCGAAAGGGGGGGCCTGCCCCAAGAGACCCAGTACTTC. It specifies CASSERGGLPQETQYF.